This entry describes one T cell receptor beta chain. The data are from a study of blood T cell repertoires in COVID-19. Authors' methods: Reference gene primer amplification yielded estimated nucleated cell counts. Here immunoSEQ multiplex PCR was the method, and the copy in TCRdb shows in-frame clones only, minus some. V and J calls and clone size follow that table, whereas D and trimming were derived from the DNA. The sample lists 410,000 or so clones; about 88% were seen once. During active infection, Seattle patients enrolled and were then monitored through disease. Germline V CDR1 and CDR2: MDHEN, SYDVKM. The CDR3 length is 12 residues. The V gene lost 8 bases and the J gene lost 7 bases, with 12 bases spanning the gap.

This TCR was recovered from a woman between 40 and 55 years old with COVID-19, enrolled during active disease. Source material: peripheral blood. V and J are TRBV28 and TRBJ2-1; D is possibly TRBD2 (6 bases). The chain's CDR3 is CASSRLGNEQFF. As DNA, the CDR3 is TGTGCCAGCTCGCGACTAGGGAATGAGCAGTTCTTC.